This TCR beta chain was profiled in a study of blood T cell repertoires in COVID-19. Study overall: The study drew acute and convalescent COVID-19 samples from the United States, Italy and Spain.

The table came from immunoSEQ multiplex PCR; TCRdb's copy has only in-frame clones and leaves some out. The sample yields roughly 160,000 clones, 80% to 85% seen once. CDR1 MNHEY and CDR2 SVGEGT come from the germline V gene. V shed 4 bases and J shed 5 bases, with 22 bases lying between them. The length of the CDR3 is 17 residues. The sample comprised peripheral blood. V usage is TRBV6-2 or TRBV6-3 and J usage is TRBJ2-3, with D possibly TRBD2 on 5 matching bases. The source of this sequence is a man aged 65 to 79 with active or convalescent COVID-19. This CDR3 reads CASSSPSSRTARDTQYF. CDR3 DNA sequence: TGTGCCAGCAGTTCCCCCAGTAGTAGGACTGCCAGAGATACGCAGTATTTT.